A single sample gave rise to the 5 T cell receptor beta chains below, sequenced in a study of CD8+CD57+ T cells in acquired aplastic anemia. Only patients with CD8+CD57+ cell expansion on flow cytometry were chosen for sequencing. Researchers used genomic DNA as the template to profile TCR beta VDJ and CDR3. TCRdb recomputed calls from the reads with MiXCR, one row per CDR3 protein. The table records about 240,000 distinct CDR3 sequences, approximately 45% of them present only once. The specimen was sorted CD4+, CD8+, or CD8+CD57+ T cells (not recorded which) from PBMCs. The receptors shown here come from a human donor with aplastic anemia.

A note on this clonotype: One base away lies a much larger clone, so this may be a sequencing read error. As the CDR3 is not closed by the conserved phenylalanine or tryptophan, this likely results from a read error. The chain employs TRBV20-1 and TRBJ2-5, with D unresolved. The V gene lost 6 bases and the J gene lost 0 bases, with 14 bases spanning the gap. Germline values: CDR1 DFQATT, CDR2 SNEGSKA (reference sequence). This CDR3 is built from 14 residues. CDR3 residues: CSAATELNQETQYL. CDR3 coding DNA: TGCAGTGCGGCAACAGAGCTAAACCAAGAGACCCAGTACCTC.

This clonotype was picked up many times. J is TRBJ2-7 and V is TRBV29-1; 8 bases agree with TRBD1. Trimming removed 6 bases from V and 0 bases from J; junction bases left unmatched: 4. The CDR3 is made up of 13 amino acids. The germline V gene encodes CDR1 SQVTM and CDR2 ANQGSEA. The CDR3 nucleotides read TGCAGCGTCGAGACAGGGGACTCCTACGAGCAGTACTTC. Translated, it gives CSVETGDSYEQYF.

The chain is built from TRBV12-3 or TRBV12-4 and TRBJ1-5, with 7 bases that match TRBD1. V lost 6 bases, J lost 4 bases, and 9 bases stayed unmatched. The CDR3 has 15 amino acids. The CDR3: CASRSGQRGNQPQHF. In DNA form, the CDR3 reads TGTGCCAGCAGGTCGGGACAGAGGGGAAATCAGCCCCAGCATTTT.

The table lists this clonotype with a few counts. This CDR3 reads CASSFTGDMNTEAFF. The CDR3 region has the DNA TGTGCCAGCAGCTTTACAGGGGATATGAACACTGAAGCTTTCTTT. V is TRBV5-4 and J is TRBJ1-1; 7 bases align to TRBD1. V was clipped by 2 bases and J by 0 bases; unmatched bases: 4. CDR3 length: 15 residues. The V gene's germline CDR1 is SGHNT and CDR2 YYREEE (reference sequence). Full variable domain (missing parts from reference TRBV5-4 and TRBJ1-1): ETGVTQSPTHLIKTRGQQVTLRCSSQSGHNTVSWYQQALGQGPQFIFQYYREEENGRGNFPPRFSGLQFPNYSSELNVNALELDDSALYLCASSFTGDMNTEAFFGQGTRLTVV.

With respect to this clonotype: The CDR3 ends on some other residue instead of the conserved phenylalanine or tryptophan, so this is likely a read error. The gene calls are TRBV10-2 and TRBJ1-1; tentatively, D is TRBD1 (5 bases). Germline V gene data show CDR1 as WSHSY and CDR2 as SAAADI. The CDR3 length is 12 residues. The V gene lost 8 bases and the J gene lost 1 base, with 8 bases spanning the gap. CDR3 residues: CASADRNTEAFL. Here the CDR3 DNA reads TGCGCCAGCGCAGACAGGAACACTGAAGCTTTCCTT.